Listed below are T cell receptor beta chains from one sample, sequenced in a study of blood T cell repertoires in COVID-19. The method was immunoSEQ multiplex PCR; TCRdb's version includes in-frame clones alone and lacks a portion of them. The sample lists 310,000 or so clones, around 80% occurring once. The sample was peripheral blood. These TCRs come from a woman in her 50s with acute or convalescent COVID-19. CDR3s include the opening cysteine and the closing phenylalanine or tryptophan.

V: TRBV30; length: 12; CDR3: CAWSPSSGEQFF
V: TRBV19; length: 15; CDR3: CASSIEMVTVGELFF
V: TRBV4-3; length: 15; CDR3: CASSPTPAVLYEQYF
V: TRBV28; length: 17; CDR3: CASSSLGDRGPRNTIYF
V: TRBV7-2; length: 12; CDR3: CASSYNTGGYTF
V: TRBV7-2; length: 12; CDR3: CASARGSYEQYF
V: TRBV7-9; length: 15; CDR3: CASSLNGGLIDTQYF
V: TRBV30; length: 13; CDR3: CAWSLRYPGELFF
V: TRBV10-1; length: 14; CDR3: CASLTGKGEDTQYF
V: TRBV7-2; length: 16; CDR3: CASSIQTGTSNQPQHF
V: TRBV18; length: 15; CDR3: CASSPPAGANYGYTF
V: TRBV19; length: 13; CDR3: CASSNRENTEAFF
V: TRBV5-1; length: 15; CDR3: CASSLGGSGADTQYF
V: TRBV30; length: 12; CDR3: CAWSPAGIGYTF
V: TRBV3-1/TRBV3-2; length: 12; CDR3: CASSRLGDTQYF
V: TRBV6-5; length: 13; CDR3: CASSKTANYGYTF
V: TRBV9; length: 15; CDR3: CASSVGTGRENGYTF
V: TRBV25-1; length: 14; CDR3: CASSESGYNSPLHF
V: TRBV5-8; length: 13; CDR3: CASSLGQGDGYTF
V: TRBV19; length: 12; CDR3: CASSTPFFEQYF
V: TRBV18; length: 13; CDR3: CASSLSSNTEAFF
V: TRBV7-9; length: 15; CDR3: CASSSYRGSNTEAFF
V: TRBV3-1/TRBV3-2; length: 14; CDR3: CASSQISGGYEQYF
V: TRBV11-1; length: 12; CDR3: CASSLRDNEQFF
V: TRBV30; length: 15; CDR3: CAWSTGLAGTGELFF
V: TRBV28; length: 15; CDR3: CASSSSDRGRETQYF
V: TRBV19; length: 16; CDR3: CASKDLKTVVDYGYTF
V: TRBV29-1; length: 13; CDR3: CSAPGEGNTEAFF
V: TRBV7-2; length: 16; CDR3: CASSLVAGRTYNEQFF
V: TRBV28; length: 14; CDR3: CASRGTQGRDEQFF
V: TRBV6-4; length: 20; CDR3: CASSTWGTRGGGVSYNEQFF
V: TRBV18; length: 14; CDR3: CASSPDSQNTEAFF
V: TRBV18; length: 13; CDR3: CASSADRGREQYF
V: TRBV19; length: 15; CDR3: CASSIQGEANYGYTF
V: TRBV7-3; length: 16; CDR3: CASSLQGRVNTGELFF
V: TRBV6-5; length: 13; CDR3: CASRVVTPYEQYF
V: TRBV6-6; length: 13; CDR3: CASKSTGTDGYTF
V: TRBV18; length: 14; CDR3: CASSPTSSRYEQYF
V: TRBV6-2/TRBV6-3; length: 16; CDR3: CASSPRTGSSGNTIYF
V: TRBV19; length: 17; CDR3: CASVSDFQQGAGYGYTF
V: TRBV10-2; length: 13; CDR3: CASSEQGINEQFF
V: TRBV5-1; length: 14; CDR3: CASSIGTVTDTQYF
V: TRBV12-3/TRBV12-4; length: 12; CDR3: CASSPGTGGAYF